Below, 15 T cell receptor beta chains from the same sample are listed, as sequenced in a study of blood T cell repertoires in COVID-19. Generated by immunoSEQ multiplex PCR, the TCRdb table keeps only in-frame clones and is missing some. The data show roughly 30,000 clones, 76% seen once. The specimen sequenced was peripheral blood. The receptors stem from a man between 65 and 80 years old with acute or convalescent COVID-19.

V is TRBV7-2 and J is TRBJ2-7; D is undetermined. Germline CDR1 is SGHTA and CDR2 is FQGNSA. This CDR3 spans 11 amino acids. The V end lost 2 bases, the J end lost 12 bases, and 11 bases lay between the germline ends. The CDR3 region is CASSLFPVLYF. The CDR3 bases are TGTGCCAGCAGCTTATTCCCCGTATTGTACTTC.

This chain links TRBV7-7 with TRBJ2-5; a weak D match, TRBD2 (6 bases). The V gene's germline CDR1 is SSHAT and CDR2 FNYEAQ (reference sequence). Trimming took 6 bases from V and 5 from J, leaving 16 bases between them. The CDR3 spans 14 residues. The CDR3 DNA sequence: TGTGCCAGCAGTTCCAGTCCCGGAGGGGAGACCCAGTACTTC. Translated: CASSSSPGGETQYF.

J is TRBJ1-6 and V is TRBV2, with TRBD1 matching 7 bases. V dropped 1 base and J dropped 9; count of bases not matched to a gene: 9. The CDR3 covers 16 residues. Germline CDR1 reads SNHLY; CDR2 reads FYNNEI. Here the CDR3 reads CASSEDRTGGFSPLHF. The DNA for the CDR3 is TGTGCCAGCAGTGAAGATCGGACAGGTGGATTTTCACCCCTCCACTTT.

The chain couples TRBV9 to TRBJ2-2; TRBD1 might be the D (8 bases). The CDR3 loop spans 16 amino acids. Germline V gives CDR1 SGDLS, CDR2 YYNGEE. Trimming shortened V by 4 bases and J by 2 bases, and 15 bases separated the two germline ends. The CDR3 nucleotides are TGTGCCAGCAGCTTTGGACAGGGACTAAACACCGGGGAGCTGTTTTTT. Protein product: CASSFGQGLNTGELFF.

This clone was recorded many times. The chain links TRBV25-1 to TRBJ2-7; the D gene is possibly TRBD1 (6 bases). The CDR3 is 14 residues long. Germline lookup yields CDR1 MGHDK and CDR2 SYGVNS. V was clipped by 9 bases and J by 7 bases, with 22 bases between them. The CDR3 is CARENDRPNREQYF. The CDR3 bases are TGTGCCAGGGAAAATGACAGGCCCAACAGGGAGCAGTACTTC.

The V and J genes are TRBV10-3 and TRBJ1-2, with D uncertain. Trimming removed 0 bases at V and 8 bases at J, with 7 bases between. The germline V gene encodes CDR1 ENHRY and CDR2 SYGVKD. CDR3 size: 12 residues. CDR3 region: CAISESNEGYTF. CDR3 DNA sequence: TGTGCCATCAGTGAGTCGAACGAGGGCTACACCTTC.

The chain employs TRBV6-5 and TRBJ2-7; perhaps TRBD2 as D (5 bases). The length of the CDR3 is 15 residues. Trimming left V 3 bases short and J 0 bases short, with 12 bases between. CDR1 and CDR2 (germline): MNHEY, SVGAGI. The CDR3 DNA is TGTGCCAGCAGTTATCTTCCAGGAGGCTCCTACGAGCAGTACTTC. Translating gives CASSYLPGGSYEQYF.

This chain connects TRBV18 to TRBJ1-2; TRBD1 matches at 8 bases. V lost 5 bases, J lost 7 bases, and 9 bases stayed unmatched. This CDR3 has 14 residues. In germline, CDR1 is KGHSH, CDR2 LQKENI. The CDR3 bases are TGTGCCAGCTCAAAGGACAGGGACGTGGTTGGCTACACCTTC. Translated, it gives CASSKDRDVVGYTF.

The chain joins TRBV5-6 to TRBJ1-1, with a possible D match to TRBD1 (5 bases). V was clipped by 1 base and J by 0 bases, with 7 bases between them. The CDR3 has 14 residues. Germline values: CDR1 SGHDT, CDR2 YYEEEE. The CDR3 bases are TGTGCCAGCAGCTTGTGGGGCCTGAACACTGAAGCTTTCTTT. Its protein product is CASSLWGLNTEAFF.

V gene TRBV11-2 combines with J gene TRBJ2-7, with 7 bases matching TRBD1. Trimming cost V 2 bases and J 6 bases; bases outside gene matches: 4. This CDR3 contains 13 residues. Germline CDR1 reads SGHAT; CDR2 reads FQNNGV. The CDR3 reads CASSLRQGAEQYF. Here the CDR3 DNA reads TGTGCCAGCAGCTTAAGACAGGGCGCCGAGCAGTACTTC.

The chain joins TRBV18 to TRBJ1-2; D is undetermined. V was cut by 5 bases and J by 1 base, with 8 bases left in between. This CDR3 spans 13 amino acids. In germline, CDR1 is KGHSH, CDR2 LQKENI. CDR3 in amino acids: CASSSGVNYGYTF. Written as DNA, the CDR3 is TGTGCCAGCTCATCCGGGGTTAACTATGGCTACACCTTC.

This clone was observed once. J is TRBJ2-7 and V is TRBV3-1 (or the pseudogene TRBV3-2); 8 bases are a match to TRBD2. The germline V gene has CDR1 LGHDT and CDR2 YNNKEL (reference sequence). With 5 bases clipped from V and 3 bases from J, the junction kept 15 bases outside the gene matches. The CDR3 runs 17 residues. CDR3 loop: CASSLGLRTSLSYEQYF. CDR3 bases: TGTGCCAGCAGCTTGGGGCTAAGGACTAGCTTAAGCTACGAGCAGTACTTC.

This chain connects TRBV6-1 to TRBJ1-5; the D is unclear. CDR3 length: 15 residues. V dropped 0 bases and J dropped 6 bases, with 12 bases sitting between them. Germline CDR1 is MNHNS and CDR2 is SASEGT. The CDR3 sequence: CASSEAGGTGQPQHF. Written as DNA, the CDR3 is TGTGCCAGCAGTGAAGCAGGAGGTACGGGTCAGCCCCAGCATTTT.

This clone was picked up a small number of times. The rearrangement links TRBV27 to TRBJ2-7; 7 bases agree with TRBD1. The CDR3 has 15 amino acids. V shed 0 bases, J shed 6 bases, and the junction held 8 bases outside the gene matches. CDR1 is MNHEY and CDR2 is SMNVEV in the germline V gene (reference sequence). CDR3 residues: CASSLSNRGRTEQYF. CDR3 coding DNA: TGTGCCAGCAGTTTATCGAACAGGGGAAGAACCGAGCAGTACTTC.

The rearrangement uses TRBV7-8 and TRBJ1-2; 7 bases map to TRBD1. The CDR3 runs to 13 residues. Losses at the gene ends were 5 bases for V and 7 bases for J; bases not matched to a gene: 7. CDR1 is SGHVS and CDR2 is FQNEAQ in the germline V gene. The CDR3 region is CASSITGDVGYTF. The CDR3 DNA follows: TGTGCCAGCAGCATCACAGGGGACGTTGGCTACACCTTC. The full variable domain, in which reference TRBV7-8 and TRBJ1-2 provide the parts outside the CDR3, is GAGVSQSPRYKVAKRGQDVALRCDPISGHVSLFWYQQALGQGPEFLTYFQNEAQLDKSGLPSDRFFAERPEGSVSTLKIQRTQQEDSAVYLCASSITGDVGYTFGSGTRLTVV.